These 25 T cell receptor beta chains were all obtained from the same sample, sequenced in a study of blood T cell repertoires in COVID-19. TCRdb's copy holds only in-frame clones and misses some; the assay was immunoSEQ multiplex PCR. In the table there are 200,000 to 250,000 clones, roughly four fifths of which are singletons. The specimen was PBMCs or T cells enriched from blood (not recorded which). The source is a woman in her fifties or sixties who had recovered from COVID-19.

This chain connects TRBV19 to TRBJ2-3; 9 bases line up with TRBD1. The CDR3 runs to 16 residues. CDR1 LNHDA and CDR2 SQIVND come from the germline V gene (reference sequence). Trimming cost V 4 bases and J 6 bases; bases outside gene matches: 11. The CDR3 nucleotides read TGTGCCAGTAGTAAATATCCGGGACAGGGCCGGGATACGCAGTATTTT. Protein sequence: CASSKYPGQGRDTQYF.

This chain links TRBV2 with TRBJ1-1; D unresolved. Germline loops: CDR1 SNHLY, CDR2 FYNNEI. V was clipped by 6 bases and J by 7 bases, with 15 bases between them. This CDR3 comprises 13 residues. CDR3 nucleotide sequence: TGTGCCAGCAGCGGGCGGGCCGAAGGTGAAGCTTTCTTT. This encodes CASSGRAEGEAFF.

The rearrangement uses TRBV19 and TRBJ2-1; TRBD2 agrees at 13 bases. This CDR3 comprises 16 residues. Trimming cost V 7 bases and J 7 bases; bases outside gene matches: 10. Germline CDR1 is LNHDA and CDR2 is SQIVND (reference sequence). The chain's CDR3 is CASKTGWTSGGNEQFF. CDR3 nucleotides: TGTGCCAGTAAGACAGGGTGGACTAGCGGGGGAAATGAGCAGTTCTTC.

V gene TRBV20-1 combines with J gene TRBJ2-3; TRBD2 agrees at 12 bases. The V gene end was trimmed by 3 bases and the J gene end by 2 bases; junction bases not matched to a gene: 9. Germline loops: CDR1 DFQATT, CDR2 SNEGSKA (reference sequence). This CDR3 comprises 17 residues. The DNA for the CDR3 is TGCAGTGCTAGTAGGTCTAGCGGGGGGGCCTTCACAGATACGCAGTATTTT. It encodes CSASRSSGGAFTDTQYF.

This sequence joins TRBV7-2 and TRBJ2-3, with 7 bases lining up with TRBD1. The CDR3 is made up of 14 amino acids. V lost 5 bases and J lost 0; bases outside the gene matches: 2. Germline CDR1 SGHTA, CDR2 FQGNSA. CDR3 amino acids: CASSRGQSTDTQYF. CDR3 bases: TGTGCCAGCAGCAGGGGGCAAAGCACAGATACGCAGTATTTT.

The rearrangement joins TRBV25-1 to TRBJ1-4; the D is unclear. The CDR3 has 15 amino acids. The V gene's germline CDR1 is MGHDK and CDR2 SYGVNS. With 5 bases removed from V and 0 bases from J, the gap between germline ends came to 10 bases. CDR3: CASSPRVATNEKLFF. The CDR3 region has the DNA TGTGCCAGCAGTCCCCGGGTCGCAACTAATGAAAAACTGTTTTTT.

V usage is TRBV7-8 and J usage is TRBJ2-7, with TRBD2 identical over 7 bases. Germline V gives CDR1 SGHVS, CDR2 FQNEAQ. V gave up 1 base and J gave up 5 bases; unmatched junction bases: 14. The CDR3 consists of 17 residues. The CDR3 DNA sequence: TGTGCCAGCAGCTTAGTCGGACGGGAGGTCAGGGCCCACGAGCAGTACTTC. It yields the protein CASSLVGREVRAHEQYF.

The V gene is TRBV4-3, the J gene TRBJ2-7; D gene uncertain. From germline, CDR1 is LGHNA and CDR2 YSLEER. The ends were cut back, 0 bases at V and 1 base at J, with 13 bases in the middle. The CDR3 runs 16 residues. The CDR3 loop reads CASSQDKVGSSYEQYF. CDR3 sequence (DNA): TGCGCCAGCAGCCAAGATAAGGTCGGGTCTTCCTACGAGCAGTACTTC.

CDR3 nucleotides: TGTGCCAGCAGCCAAGTCGGAGGGATGATGAACACTGAAGCTTTCTTT. Its protein product is CASSQVGGMMNTEAFF. The rearrangement joins TRBV14 to TRBJ1-1, with D hard to call. V was cut by 1 base and J by 0 bases, with 12 bases left in between. CDR3 size: 16 residues. CDR1 and CDR2 (germline): SGHDN, FVKESK.

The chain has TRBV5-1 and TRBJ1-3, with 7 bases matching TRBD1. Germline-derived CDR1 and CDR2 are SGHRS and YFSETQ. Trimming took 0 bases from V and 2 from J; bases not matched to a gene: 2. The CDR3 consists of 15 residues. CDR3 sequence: CASSLDRGAGNTIYF. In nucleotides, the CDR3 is TGCGCCAGCAGCTTGGACAGGGGCGCTGGAAACACCATATATTTT.

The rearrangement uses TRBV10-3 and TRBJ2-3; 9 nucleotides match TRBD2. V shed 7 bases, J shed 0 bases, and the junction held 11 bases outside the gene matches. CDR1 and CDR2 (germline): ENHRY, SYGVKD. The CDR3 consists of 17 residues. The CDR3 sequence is CAIKNSLTSGSTDTQYF. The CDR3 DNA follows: TGTGCCATCAAGAACTCCCTGACTAGCGGAAGCACAGATACGCAGTATTTT.

The CDR3 DNA reads TGTGCCAGCAGCGTCGGCGGGCCCTCAAATTCACCCCTCCACTTT. This sequence encodes CASSVGGPSNSPLHF. The chain employs TRBV9 and TRBJ1-6; D uncertain. The CDR3 has 15 amino acids. Trimming shortened V by 2 bases and J by 7 bases, and 13 bases separated the two germline ends. Germline CDR1 is SGDLS and CDR2 is YYNGEE.

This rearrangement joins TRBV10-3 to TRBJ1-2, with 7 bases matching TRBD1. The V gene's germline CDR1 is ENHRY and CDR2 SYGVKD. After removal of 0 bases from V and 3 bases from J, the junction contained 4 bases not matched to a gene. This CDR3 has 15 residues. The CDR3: CAISESGTADYGYTF. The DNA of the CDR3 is TGTGCCATCAGTGAGTCGGGGACAGCTGACTATGGCTACACCTTC.

The DNA of the CDR3 is TGTGCCGTCGGAAAACAGGCCGGAGATACGCAGTATTTT. Translating gives CAVGKQAGDTQYF. The chain links TRBV24-1 to TRBJ2-3; perhaps TRBD1 as D (5 bases). The CDR3 length is 13 residues. Germline loops: CDR1 KGHDR, CDR2 SFDVKD. V was pared by 12 bases and J by 5 bases, with 17 bases between.

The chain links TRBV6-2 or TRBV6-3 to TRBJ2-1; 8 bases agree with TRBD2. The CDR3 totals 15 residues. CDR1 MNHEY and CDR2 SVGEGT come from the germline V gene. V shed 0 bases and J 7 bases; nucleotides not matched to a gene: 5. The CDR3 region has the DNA TGTGCCAGCAGTTACTCGGCACCTAGCGGGAATGAGCAGTTCTTC. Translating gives CASSYSAPSGNEQFF.

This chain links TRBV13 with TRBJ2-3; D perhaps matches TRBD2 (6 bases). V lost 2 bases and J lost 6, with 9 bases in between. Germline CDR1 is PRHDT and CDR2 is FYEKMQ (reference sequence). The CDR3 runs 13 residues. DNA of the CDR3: TGTGCCAGCAGCTTACTCGGGGGTGATACGCAGTATTTT. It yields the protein CASSLLGGDTQYF.

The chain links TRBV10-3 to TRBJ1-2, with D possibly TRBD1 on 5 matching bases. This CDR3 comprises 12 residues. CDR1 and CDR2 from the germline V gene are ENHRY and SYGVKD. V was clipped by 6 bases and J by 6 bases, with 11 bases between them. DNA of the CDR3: TGTGCCATCAGAGGGTCAGGGAATGGCTACACCTTC. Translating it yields CAIRGSGNGYTF.

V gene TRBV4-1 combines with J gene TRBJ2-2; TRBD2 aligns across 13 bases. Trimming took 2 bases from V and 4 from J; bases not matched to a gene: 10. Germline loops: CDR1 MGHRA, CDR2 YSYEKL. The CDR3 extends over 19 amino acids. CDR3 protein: CASSQFPGLAGSFTGELFF. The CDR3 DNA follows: TGCGCCAGCAGCCAATTTCCGGGACTAGCGGGATCGTTCACCGGGGAGCTGTTTTTT.

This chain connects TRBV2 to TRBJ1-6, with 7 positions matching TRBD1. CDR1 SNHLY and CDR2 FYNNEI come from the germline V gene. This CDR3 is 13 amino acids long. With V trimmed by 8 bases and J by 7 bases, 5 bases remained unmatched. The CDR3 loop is CASGGGTNSPLHF. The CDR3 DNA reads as TGTGCCAGCGGAGGGGGCACAAATTCACCCCTCCACTTT.

CDR3 in amino acids: CASNPGDSPLHF. DNA of the CDR3: TGTGCCAGCAATCCAGGGGATTCACCCCTCCACTTT. The chain links TRBV6-6 to TRBJ1-6; D possibly corresponds to TRBD1 (6 bases). CDR1 and CDR2 from the germline V gene are MNHNY and SVGAGI (reference sequence). The ends were cut back, 7 bases at V and 8 bases at J, with 9 bases in the middle. This CDR3 has 12 amino acids.

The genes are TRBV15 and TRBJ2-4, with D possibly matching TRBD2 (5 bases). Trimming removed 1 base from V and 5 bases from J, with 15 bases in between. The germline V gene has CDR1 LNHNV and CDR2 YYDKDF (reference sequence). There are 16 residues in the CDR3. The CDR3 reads CATSRGGEGRQNIQYF. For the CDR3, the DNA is TGTGCCACCAGCAGAGGAGGTGAGGGCAGACAAAACATTCAGTACTTC. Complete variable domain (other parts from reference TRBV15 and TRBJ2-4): DAMVIQNPRYQVTQFGKPVTLSCSQTLNHNVMYWYQQKSSQAPKLLFHYYDKDFNNEADTPDNFQSRRPNTSFCFLDIRSPGLGDTAMYLCATSRGGEGRQNIQYFGAGTRLSVL.

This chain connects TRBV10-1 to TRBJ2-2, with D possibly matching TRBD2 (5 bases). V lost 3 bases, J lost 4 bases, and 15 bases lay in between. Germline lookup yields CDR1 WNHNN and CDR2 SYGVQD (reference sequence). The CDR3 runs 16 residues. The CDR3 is CASSDFGSAGTGELFF. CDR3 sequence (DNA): TGCGCCAGCAGTGATTTTGGAAGTGCGGGCACCGGGGAGCTGTTTTTT.

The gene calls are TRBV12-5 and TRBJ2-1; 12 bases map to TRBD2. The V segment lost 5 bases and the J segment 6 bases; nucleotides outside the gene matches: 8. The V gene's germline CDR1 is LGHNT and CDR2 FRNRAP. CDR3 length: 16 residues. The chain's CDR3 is CASGPPLAGGGNEQFF. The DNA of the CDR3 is TGTGCTAGTGGTCCCCCACTAGCGGGGGGCGGCAATGAGCAGTTCTTC.

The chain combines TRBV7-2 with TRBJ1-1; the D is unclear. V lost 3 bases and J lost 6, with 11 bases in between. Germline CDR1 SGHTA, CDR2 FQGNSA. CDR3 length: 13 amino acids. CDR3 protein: CASSFAELAEAFF. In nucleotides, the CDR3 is TGTGCCAGCAGCTTTGCGGAGTTGGCTGAAGCTTTCTTT.

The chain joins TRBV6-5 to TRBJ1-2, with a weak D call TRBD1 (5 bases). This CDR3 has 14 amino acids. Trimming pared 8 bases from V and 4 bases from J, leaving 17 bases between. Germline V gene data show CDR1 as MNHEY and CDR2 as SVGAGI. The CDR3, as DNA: TGTGCCAGCTGTAGACCGACAGATTCCTATGGCTACACCTTC. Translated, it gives CASCRPTDSYGYTF.